This record concerns one T cell receptor beta chain sequence. This clonotype was observed a few times. What this receptor recognizes is not known. No clone much larger than this one lies a single base away; base qualities are absent. The sample belongs to a study of CD8 T cells in ankylosing spondylitis (dated by TCRdb to the late 2010s). In the study overall: T cell receptor beta repertoires were profiled in healthy donors and ankylosing spondylitis patients so that disease-linked TCR variants could be found. Peripheral blood was sampled, and synovial fluid was also collected from ankylosing spondylitis patients. In total, the full study cohort was made up of 95 to 110 healthy donors and 25 to 30 ankylosing spondylitis patients.

The instrument given in TCRdb is Illumina HiSeq 2500. Quantitative 5'-RACE with molecular barcodes was the method used to prepare the TCR beta libraries. In the source study's methods: A new computational method, built on a probabilistic model of VDJ rearrangement, was used to identify disease-linked TCR variants. TCRdb reran the public reads through fastp at Q25 and MiXCR, keeping productive beta chains. All rows with the same CDR3 protein become a single entry with the most common DNA and genes. TCRdb's processing, not the authors' own work, is the source of the V and J calls. In this sample the table shows about 540,000 distinct CDR3 sequences, approximately 12% of which occur a single time. Under 7.5% of the sample belongs to the ten largest clones. Broader findings and caveats from the paper: Some of the motif variants had been reported before in the synovial fluid and blood of reactive arthritis patients, a finding that suggests common disease-initiation mechanisms. According to the report, matched synovial fluid samples from ankylosing spondylitis patients were significantly enriched for the disease-linked clones. A TCR beta motif made up of about eight highly homologous amino acid variants appeared to be characteristic of blood from ankylosing spondylitis patients. In peripheral blood, the disease-linked clones were found at relatively low frequencies and had a CD8+ phenotype.

Germline trimming: 8 bases from V, 3 bases from J; junction bases outside gene matches: 3. The germline V gene encodes CDR1 SQVTM and CDR2 ANQGSEA. Including cysteine and phenylalanine, the CDR3 has 11 amino acids. Only the CDR3 region is kept as DNA, spanning 33 bases read in frame from base 1. The source of this sequence is a male donor with ankylosing spondylitis. The sample was blood, either unsorted or a sorted T cell fraction (not recorded which). This chain joins TRBV29-1 to TRBJ1-2; 7 middle bases align to TRBD1. The nucleotide sequence is TGCAGCCTAGACAGGGACTATGGCTACACCTTC. Translated, it gives CSLDRDYGYTF.